Following are 26 T cell receptor beta chains from one sample sequenced in a study of blood T cell repertoires in COVID-19. Method: immunoSEQ multiplex PCR; TCRdb's copy keeps in-frame clones and lacks some. The sample has 85,000 to 95,000 clones; roughly nine tenths are singletons. Sequencing was performed on peripheral blood. The receptor set was obtained from a man aged 55 to 70 with COVID-19, enrolled during active disease.

The chain recombines TRBV3-1 (or the pseudogene TRBV3-2) with TRBJ2-1, with TRBD2 matching over 7 bases. This CDR3 has 15 amino acids. J lost 9 bases, V lost 4 bases, and 12 bases had no gene match. In germline, CDR1 is LGHDT, CDR2 YNNKEL (reference sequence). The CDR3 reads CASSLPGLTKSEQFF. CDR3 DNA: TGTGCCAGCAGCCTTCCGGGACTAACAAAGTCTGAGCAGTTCTTC.

This rearrangement joins TRBV2 to TRBJ1-2; 7 bases are a match to TRBD1. Per germline, CDR1 SNHLY and CDR2 FYNNEI. V shed 2 bases and J 10 bases; nucleotides not matched to a gene: 10. The CDR3 runs to 14 residues. CDR3 sequence: CASSETSVTGFYTF. The DNA of the CDR3 is TGTGCCAGCAGTGAAACGTCCGTGACAGGGTTCTACACCTTC.

The chain carries TRBV5-4 and TRBJ2-7; weak D call: TRBD1 (6 bases). The germline V gene has CDR1 SGHNT and CDR2 YYREEE (reference sequence). With 5 bases removed from V and 0 bases from J, the gap between germline ends came to 12 bases. There are 14 residues in the CDR3. CDR3: CASSSDSSSYEQYF. CDR3 nucleotide sequence: TGTGCCAGCAGTTCGGACAGCAGCTCCTACGAGCAGTACTTC.

This clone came up once. The CDR3 sequence is CASSPGQGKTEAFF. In DNA form, the CDR3 reads TGTGCCAGTAGTCCGGGACAGGGAAAAACTGAAGCTTTCTTT. The J gene is TRBJ1-1, the V gene TRBV19; 9 bases map to TRBD1. Unmatched junction bases numbered 6, after V lost 5 bases and J lost 5 bases. CDR1 LNHDA and CDR2 SQIVND come from the germline V gene (reference sequence). The CDR3 extends over 14 amino acids. The whole variable domain, remainder taken from reference TRBV19 and TRBJ1-1, is DGGITQSPKYLFRKEGQNVTLSCEQNLNHDAMYWYRQDPGQGLRLIYYSQIVNDFQKGDIAEGYSVSREKKESFPLTVTSAQKNPTAFYLCASSPGQGKTEAFFGQGTRLTVV.

The chain has TRBV19 and TRBJ2-1, with TRBD2 matching 14 bases. This CDR3 is built from 15 residues. Germline V lookup: CDR1 LNHDA, CDR2 SQIVND (reference sequence). J lost 7 bases, V lost 5 bases, and 4 bases had no gene match. CDR3 nucleotides: TGTGCCAGTAGTTCGGGACTAGCGGGAGCAAATGAGCAGTTCTTC. Encoded protein: CASSSGLAGANEQFF. The variable domain in full, with the rest retrieved from reference TRBV19 and TRBJ2-1, is DGGITQSPKYLFRKEGQNVTLSCEQNLNHDAMYWYRQDPGQGLRLIYYSQIVNDFQKGDIAEGYSVSREKKESFPLTVTSAQKNPTAFYLCASSSGLAGANEQFFGPGTRLTVL.

This rearrangement joins TRBV29-1 to TRBJ2-3; D gene ambiguous. The CDR3 loop spans 12 amino acids. Trimming left V 0 bases short and J 3 bases short, with 4 bases between. The germline gives CDR1 SQVTM, CDR2 ANQGSEA. CDR3 sequence reads: CSVEDRTDTQYF. The CDR3 nucleotides read TGCAGCGTTGAAGATAGAACAGATACGCAGTATTTT.

This chain uses TRBV27 with TRBJ2-7, with 14 positions matching TRBD2. Trimming took 5 bases from V and 5 from J; bases not matched to a gene: 8. The CDR3 consists of 16 residues. Germline loops: CDR1 MNHEY, CDR2 SMNVEV (reference sequence). The CDR3, as DNA: TGTGCCAGCAGTCCTCGGACTAGCGGGAGGATCCACGAGCAGTACTTC. Residues: CASSPRTSGRIHEQYF.

V and J are TRBV19 and TRBJ2-5, with D possibly being TRBD1 (6 bases). V was cut by 3 bases and J by 5 bases, with 19 bases left in between. The CDR3 loop spans 16 amino acids. The germline V gene has CDR1 LNHDA and CDR2 SQIVND (reference sequence). The DNA of the CDR3 is TGTGCCAGTAGTATGGCCCCTGGCAGGGGCGCGGAGACCCAGTACTTC. Its translation is CASSMAPGRGAETQYF. The complete variable domain, with remaining parts taken from reference TRBV19 and TRBJ2-5, reads DGGITQSPKYLFRKEGQNVTLSCEQNLNHDAMYWYRQDPGQGLRLIYYSQIVNDFQKGDIAEGYSVSREKKESFPLTVTSAQKNPTAFYLCASSMAPGRGAETQYFGPGTRLLVL.

The gene calls are TRBV5-1 and TRBJ2-4, with 14 bases aligning to TRBD2. In germline, CDR1 is SGHRS, CDR2 YFSETQ. Unmatched junction bases numbered 8, after V lost 3 bases and J lost 0 bases. The CDR3 covers 19 residues. The CDR3 DNA reads TGCGCCAGCAGCTCCCGACTAGCGGGAGGGACTCTAGCCAAAAACATTCAGTACTTC. Encoded protein: CASSSRLAGGTLAKNIQYF.

The chain recombines TRBV19 with TRBJ2-1, with a weak D call TRBD1 (6 bases). Germline V gene sequence: CDR1 LNHDA, CDR2 SQIVND (reference sequence). Trimming removed 10 bases from V and 5 bases from J, with 15 bases in between. The length of the CDR3 is 13 residues. This CDR3 reads CATGQMGNNEQFF. The CDR3 coding sequence is TGTGCCACCGGACAGATGGGTAACAATGAGCAGTTCTTC.

This clone was seen just once. The chain joins TRBV5-6 to TRBJ2-5, with 9 bases that match TRBD2. The CDR3 spans 15 residues. Germline assignment: CDR1 SGHDT and CDR2 YYEEEE. Trimming removed 1 base from V and 5 bases from J; junction bases left unmatched: 6. The CDR3 spells CASSLWREGQETQYF. CDR3 coding DNA: TGTGCCAGCAGCTTGTGGCGGGAGGGCCAGGAGACCCAGTACTTC.

The chain carries TRBV19 and TRBJ2-1; 10 nucleotides match TRBD2. The J segment lost 7 bases and the V segment lost 8 bases, leaving 11 bases of the junction unmatched. CDR1 and CDR2 (germline): LNHDA, SQIVND (reference sequence). The CDR3 consists of 15 residues. The CDR3 reads CASGRLAGESNEQFF. CDR3 nucleotide sequence: TGTGCCAGTGGGAGGCTAGCGGGAGAGAGTAATGAGCAGTTCTTC.

The chain recombines TRBV10-2 with TRBJ2-1; TRBD1 matches at 9 bases. Per the germline V gene, CDR1 is WSHSY and CDR2 is SAAADI. CDR3 size: 19 residues. V lost 6 bases and J lost 0; bases outside the gene matches: 15. The CDR3 protein is CASSPIPGQGTSSYNEQFF. The CDR3 region has the DNA TGCGCCAGCAGCCCCATACCGGGACAGGGAACAAGCTCCTACAATGAGCAGTTCTTC.

The V gene is TRBV29-1, the J gene TRBJ2-7; 8 bases align to TRBD2. This CDR3 is built from 13 residues. The V and J ends lost 4 bases and 0 bases, in that order; junction bases with no gene match: 2. Germline V gene lookup returns CDR1 SQVTM and CDR2 ANQGSEA. The CDR3 bases are TGCAGCGTTGGGACTAGCCGCTCCTACGAGCAGTACTTC. The encoded protein is CSVGTSRSYEQYF.

The chain recombines TRBV19 with TRBJ1-4; tentative D call: TRBD1 (5 bases). V was shortened by 1 base and J by 8 bases, with 17 bases between the two germline ends. Looked up from germline, CDR1 is LNHDA and CDR2 is SQIVND (reference sequence). The CDR3 length is 16 residues. The CDR3 DNA follows: TGTGCCAGTAGTATAGGGGGTCCCGGACATGGAGAAAAACTGTTTTTT. Translated: CASSIGGPGHGEKLFF.

This clone was seen just once. This chain joins TRBV4-1 and TRBJ1-4; D not certain. Germline V gene sequence: CDR1 MGHRA, CDR2 YSYEKL. V lost 0 bases to trimming and J lost 14 bases, with 16 bases between them. The CDR3 is 14 amino acids. The CDR3 protein is CASSQDLGGKGLFF. CDR3 coding DNA: TGCGCCAGCAGCCAAGATCTAGGCGGGAAGGGTCTGTTTTTT.

V gene TRBV5-1 combines with J gene TRBJ2-1; the D gene is possibly TRBD2 (5 bases). CDR1 and CDR2 (germline): SGHRS, YFSETQ. This CDR3 has 15 amino acids. V shed 2 bases and J shed 0 bases, with 9 bases lying between them. CDR3 bases: TGCGCCAGCAGCTTACTCGGGAACTCCTACAATGAGCAGTTCTTC. Protein: CASSLLGNSYNEQFF.

The chain combines TRBV12-3 or TRBV12-4 with TRBJ1-4; maybe TRBD1 (5 bases). Between the trimmed V and J ends, which lost 1 base and 8 bases, there was a span of 8 bases. There are 13 residues in the CDR3. In DNA form, the CDR3 reads TGTGCCAGCAGTTTAGGGCAGGGCGAAAAACTGTTTTTT. Its protein is CASSLGQGEKLFF.

This chain joins TRBV11-2 and TRBJ2-7, with D perhaps TRBD2 (6 bases). Germline CDR1 SGHAT, CDR2 FQNNGV. The CDR3 has 15 amino acids. Trimming stripped 6 bases from V and 5 bases from J, with 20 bases between. CDR3 sequence reads: CASSYTSLILDEQYF. DNA of the CDR3: TGTGCCAGCAGTTACACTAGCCTGATCTTAGACGAGCAGTACTTC.

The chain joins TRBV10-3 to TRBJ1-1; possible D gene TRBD1, 6 bases. The length of the CDR3 is 12 residues. Germline V gene lookup returns CDR1 ENHRY and CDR2 SYGVKD. V gave up 8 bases and J gave up 4 bases, with 11 bases separating them. The DNA of the CDR3 is TGTGCCATCGGCGGGGGGCTCACTGAAGCTTTCTTT. The encoded protein is CAIGGGLTEAFF.

The chain uses TRBV10-3 and TRBJ2-7; D remains unclear. Germline V gene lookup returns CDR1 ENHRY and CDR2 SYGVKD. V was clipped by 3 bases and J by 2 bases, with 14 bases between them. The CDR3 is made up of 15 amino acids. CDR3 amino acids: CAISDEPGQTYEQYF. Written as DNA, the CDR3 is TGTGCCATCAGTGACGAGCCAGGCCAGACCTACGAGCAGTACTTC.

The rearrangement joins TRBV6-1 to TRBJ1-5, with 8 positions matching TRBD1. Germline V gene data show CDR1 as MNHNS and CDR2 as SASEGT. J lost 3 bases, V lost 3 bases, and 4 bases had no gene match. The CDR3 totals 15 residues. The CDR3 coding sequence is TGTGCCAGCAGTGAGGGACAGGCGGACAATCAGCCCCAGCATTTT. Its protein product is CASSEGQADNQPQHF.

The chain is built from TRBV5-4 and TRBJ2-1, with 9 bases matching TRBD2. The ends lost 3 bases at V and 5 bases at J; junction bases unmatched: 3. Per the germline V gene, CDR1 is SGHNT and CDR2 is YYREEE (reference sequence). The CDR3 is made up of 14 amino acids. The CDR3 sequence: CASSWPSGDNEQFF. CDR3 DNA: TGTGCCAGCAGCTGGCCTAGCGGGGACAATGAGCAGTTCTTC.

A single count supports this clone. The chain recombines TRBV30 with TRBJ2-2, with D possibly TRBD1 on 6 matching bases. This CDR3 has 15 residues. V dropped 4 bases and J dropped 6 bases, with 18 bases sitting between them. Germline V CDR1 and CDR2: GTSNPN, SVGIG (reference sequence). This CDR3 reads CAWTRTVDSAGELFF. The CDR3 DNA reads TGTGCCTGGACTAGGACAGTAGATTCTGCCGGGGAGCTGTTTTTT. The full variable domain, with the rest looked up from reference TRBV30 and TRBJ2-2, is SQTIHQWPATLVQPVGSPLSLECTVEGTSNPNLYWYRQAAGRGLQLLFYSVGIGQISSEVPQNLSASRPQDRQFILSSKKLLLSDSGFYLCAWTRTVDSAGELFFGEGSRLTVL.

V gene TRBV28 combines with J gene TRBJ2-1, with 13 positions matching TRBD2. CDR1 and CDR2 from the germline V gene are MDHEN and SYDVKM. V dropped 6 bases and J dropped 7; count of bases not matched to a gene: 6. The CDR3 runs 15 residues. CDR3 nucleotides: TGTGCCAGCAGCTTACTAGCGGGAGGGCTTAATGAGCAGTTCTTC. Encoded protein: CASSLLAGGLNEQFF.

The chain uses TRBV11-3 and TRBJ2-5, with 13 bases fitting TRBD2. CDR3 length: 16 residues. Germline assignment: CDR1 SGHNT and CDR2 YENEEA. V trimming: 5 bases; J trimming: 7 bases; junction bases outside the gene matches: 10. DNA for the CDR3: TGTGCCAGCAGCCAGGGACTAGCGGGGATCCGAGGGACCCAGTACTTC. Translation: CASSQGLAGIRGTQYF.